One and the same sample provided the 21 T cell receptor beta chains below, sequenced in a study of T cell repertoires in aging, cancer and after chemotherapy. Amplification of TCR beta used genomic DNA extracted from peripheral blood. Multiplex touch-down PCR with TRB-A/B primers amplified rearranged V-D-J TRB sequences. TCRdb passed the multiplex PCR reads through MiXCR, listing each CDR3 protein once. This table has some 2,000 distinct CDR3 sequences, roughly 30% appearing once. Sequenced sample: blood. The receptors here all came from a human donor in good health.

The V gene is TRBV6-5, the J gene TRBJ2-1, with a tentative D call TRBD2 (5 bases). Trimming shortened V by 4 bases and J by 9 bases, and 22 bases separated the two germline ends. The CDR3 sequence is 16 residues long. Germline assignment: CDR1 MNHEY and CDR2 SVGAGI. The CDR3 DNA is TGTGCCAGCAGTTCCACGACTATGTCAGTTTTCGGTGAGCAGTTCTTC. It specifies CASSSTTMSVFGEQFF.

Judged by abundance, this clonotype is large. The chain has TRBV29-1 and TRBJ2-5; 10 positions match TRBD1. This CDR3 is 13 amino acids long. Per the germline V gene, CDR1 is SQVTM and CDR2 is ANQGSEA. V shed 5 bases and J 4 bases; nucleotides not matched to a gene: 4. DNA of the CDR3: TGCAGCGTTCATAGACAGGGGGCAGAGACCCAGTACTTC. Its protein is CSVHRQGAETQYF.

This clonotype is medium-sized. V usage is TRBV5-6 and J usage is TRBJ2-7; TRBD1 matches 9 bases. From germline, CDR1 is SGHDT and CDR2 YYEEEE. The CDR3 loop spans 14 amino acids. After removal of 5 bases from V and 4 bases from J, the junction contained 7 bases not matched to a gene. CDR3 bases: TGTGCCAGCAGGGCGGGGACAGGGCCGTACGAGCAGTACTTC. This translates into CASRAGTGPYEQYF.

The chain links TRBV21-1 to TRBJ1-4; TRBD1 is the table's D call, not checked against the DNA. TRBV21-1 is noted as a pseudogene. There are 16 residues in the CDR3. The CDR3 DNA reads TGTGCCAGCAGGGCGCAGCAGCATGCAACTAATGAAAAACTGTTTTTT. Residues: CASRAQQHATNEKLFF.

This clonotype ranks as medium-sized. The rearrangement joins TRBV6-2 or TRBV6-3 to TRBJ2-2; 7 bases agree with TRBD1. Trimming removed 2 bases from V and 4 bases from J; junction bases left unmatched: 7. CDR3 length equals 16 residues. Germline-derived CDR1 and CDR2 are MNHEY and SVGEGT. The DNA for the CDR3 is TGTGCCAGCAGTTACCTGACAGGGTTCCCCACCGGGGAGCTGTTTTTT. This gives the protein CASSYLTGFPTGELFF.

The chain couples TRBV28 to TRBJ1-4; TRBD1 agrees at 8 bases. Per germline, CDR1 MDHEN and CDR2 SYDVKM. CDR3 length: 17 amino acids. V gave up 1 base and J gave up 8 bases; unmatched junction bases: 12. CDR3 protein: CASSLSRLYRGGEKLFF. The CDR3 nucleotides are TGTGCCAGCAGTTTATCCCGCTTGTACAGGGGGGGCGAAAAACTGTTTTTT.

This clonotype is judged medium-sized. V and J are TRBV6-1 and TRBJ2-5; D may correspond to TRBD1 or TRBD2 (5 bases each). Trimming pared 5 bases from V and 0 bases from J, leaving 13 bases between. Germline-derived CDR1 and CDR2 are MNHNS and SASEGT. This CDR3 region has 15 residues. CDR3 sequence reads: CASSIFGTNQETQYF. The DNA for the CDR3 is TGTGCCAGCAGTATTTTTGGGACGAACCAAGAGACCCAGTACTTC.

This clonotype was recorded a few times. The chain combines TRBV10-3 with TRBJ1-5; D may be TRBD1 (5 bases). Trimming took 4 bases from V and 3 from J, leaving 10 bases between them. CDR3 length: 14 residues. Germline CDR1 is ENHRY and CDR2 is SYGVKD. CDR3 loop: CAISATGPNQPQHF. CDR3 nucleotides: TGTGCCATCAGTGCTACGGGGCCCAATCAGCCCCAGCATTTT.

By sample share, this clonotype is medium-sized (0.01 to 0.1%). The CDR3 DNA reads TGTGCCAGTAGTATAGATCCACCCAATACAATCTGGACTAGCGGGGGGGAGTACAATGAGCAGTTCTTC. Translation: CASSIDPPNTIWTSGGEYNEQFF. The chain employs TRBV19 and TRBJ2-1; TRBD2 agrees at 15 bases. CDR3 size: 23 residues. The germline CDR1 and CDR2 sequences are LNHDA and SQIVND (reference sequence). V lost 0 bases, J lost 4 bases, and 19 bases stayed unmatched.

The chain couples TRBV11-1 to TRBJ1-3; 8 bases match TRBD1. The V gene end was trimmed by 5 bases and the J gene end by 0 bases; junction bases not matched to a gene: 9. Germline V gene data show CDR1 as SGHAT and CDR2 as FQDESV (reference sequence). CDR3 length equals 17 residues. CDR3 in amino acids: CASSQMTGVGSGNTIYF. The CDR3, as DNA: TGTGCCAGCAGCCAAATGACAGGGGTCGGCTCTGGAAACACCATATATTTT.

This clonotype has just one count. The genes are TRBV15 and TRBJ1-3; 8 nucleotides align to TRBD1. This CDR3 has 16 residues. In germline, CDR1 is LNHNV, CDR2 YYDKDF (reference sequence). With 5 bases clipped from V and 4 bases from J, the junction kept 10 bases outside the gene matches. As DNA, the CDR3 is TGTGCCACCAGCGGTAGACAGGGGCAGTGGGGAAACACCATATATTTT. Residues: CATSGRQGQWGNTIYF. Filled out from reference TRBV15 and TRBJ1-3, the complete variable domain reads DAMVIQNPRYQVTQFGKPVTLSCSQTLNHNVMYWYQQKSSQAPKLLFHYYDKDFNNEADTPDNFQSRRPNTSFCFLDIRSPGLGDTAMYLCATSGRQGQWGNTIYFGEGSWLTVV.

Notes on this clonotype: A much larger clone differs by one base, so this may be a read error. This chain links TRBV19 with TRBJ2-7; possibly TRBD1 for D (5 bases). This CDR3 has 17 amino acids. V lost 5 bases and J lost 1, with 21 bases in between. Germline loops: CDR1 LNHDA, CDR2 SQIVND (reference sequence). For the CDR3, the DNA is TGTGCCAGTAGTTCCGACAGTACGAAGTTTGGATCCTACGAGCAGTACTTC. Its protein is CASSSDSTKFGSYEQYF.

The chain combines TRBV24-1 with TRBJ2-3; D ambiguous. Deletions cut 6 bases from V and 3 bases from J, with 9 bases between. The germline V gene encodes CDR1 KGHDR and CDR2 SFDVKD. This CDR3 is 13 amino acids long. CDR3: CATSRAGTDTQYF. The DNA for the CDR3 is TGTGCCACCAGTCGGGCTGGGACAGATACGCAGTATTTT.

The rearrangement uses TRBV28 and TRBJ2-3; TRBD2 matches 7 bases. Trimming removed 6 bases from V and 4 bases from J; junction bases left unmatched: 10. The V gene's germline CDR1 is MDHEN and CDR2 SYDVKM. The length of the CDR3 is 15 residues. CDR3 in amino acids: CASRPQLGGADTQYF. The CDR3 nucleotides are TGTGCCAGCAGGCCCCAGCTGGGAGGGGCAGATACGCAGTATTTT.

The sample holds a few counts of this clonotype. The gene calls are TRBV28 and TRBJ1-2; D is ambiguous. CDR1 and CDR2 (germline): MDHEN, SYDVKM. This CDR3 comprises 15 residues. Trimming pared 6 bases from V and 6 bases from J, leaving 20 bases between. This chain's CDR3 is CASRPSGILGHGYTF. CDR3 coding DNA: TGTGCCAGCAGACCAAGTGGGATACTCGGCCATGGCTACACCTTC.

The chain carries TRBV21-1 and TRBJ2-3; the DNA was not compared with TRBD2, the D call given in the table. TRBV21-1 is listed as a pseudogene. The CDR3 has 11 amino acids. The CDR3 sequence: CASRGTQRQYF. The CDR3 DNA sequence: TGTGCCAGCAGAGGGACTCAACGGCAGTATTTT.

In its sample, this clonotype is medium-sized (0.01 to 0.1%). CDR3 DNA: TGTGCCAGCAGTTACTTGAGGACATCCTTAGGTTTAGATACGCAGTATTTT. The encoded protein is CASSYLRTSLGLDTQYF. This chain links TRBV6-2 or TRBV6-3 with TRBJ2-3; D is possibly TRBD1 (5 bases). CDR3 length: 17 residues. Per the germline V gene, CDR1 is MNHEY and CDR2 is SVGEGT. V lost 1 base and J 5 bases, leaving 19 bases between the germline ends.

The rearrangement links TRBV6-2 or TRBV6-3 to TRBJ1-6; possible D gene TRBD1, 5 bases. Germline CDR1 and CDR2: MNHEY and SVGEGT. This CDR3 has 16 residues. V lost 6 bases to trimming and J lost 5 bases, with 17 bases between them. CDR3 in DNA: TGTGCCAGCAGAGTACCCGGGACGGCGGATAATTCACCCCTCCACTTT. It encodes CASRVPGTADNSPLHF.

Turning to this clonotype: Given a much more abundant clone one base away, this may be a read error. The rearrangement links TRBV30 to TRBJ2-1; no clear D gene. Germline V CDR1 and CDR2: GTSNPN, SVGIG (reference sequence). This CDR3 is 15 amino acids long. CDR3 loop: CARSVWRPGNNEQFF. For the CDR3, the DNA is TGTGCCCGGAGTGTATGGCGACCCGGCAACAATGAGCAGTTCTTC.

Worth noting for this clonotype: This clone may be a read error of a much larger clone one base away. The CDR3 DNA reads TGTGCCATCACCTCCGGGATCAACTACGAGAAGTACTTC. As protein: CAITSGINYEKYF. V usage is TRBV10-3 and J usage is TRBJ2-7; a possible D gene is TRBD2 (5 bases). The CDR3 covers 13 residues. Looked up from germline, CDR1 is ENHRY and CDR2 is SYGVKD.

This clonotype is medium-sized (0.01 to 0.1%). The chain employs TRBV5-6 and TRBJ2-3; 11 bases agree with TRBD2. The germline V gene has CDR1 SGHDT and CDR2 YYEEEE. V gave up 4 bases and J gave up 1 base; unmatched junction bases: 2. The CDR3 covers 15 residues. CDR3 in DNA: TGTGCCAGCAGCAAGACTAGCGGGGGCACAGATACGCAGTATTTT. Translation gives CASSKTSGGTDTQYF.